Below are 20 T cell receptor beta chains sequenced from a single sample in a study of cytomegalovirus exposure and HLA in healthy donors (dated by TCRdb to the late 2010s). Receptor amplification or capture employed the immunoSEQ multiplex PCR assay. For the multiplex PCR, a mixture combining 60 forward primers for TCR Vbeta segments and 13 reverse primers for TCR Jbeta segments was used. This immuneACCESS table, as held by TCRdb, lists in-frame sequences with V and J called but not all clones. Of the missing ones, under half trace to an unresolved V gene in checked studies; the others have no known cause. In this sample the table shows 200,000 or so clones, approximately 70% of which occur a single time. The ten largest clones add up to less than 3% of the sample. Sequencing was performed on PBMCs. These receptors all come from a middle-aged man in good health and CMV-seropositive.

The genes are TRBV5-1 and TRBJ1-2; a possible D gene is TRBD1 (5 bases). Germline values: CDR1 SGHRS, CDR2 YFSETQ. V was shortened by 4 bases and J by 7 bases, with 17 bases between the two germline ends. This CDR3 comprises 14 residues. The CDR3, as DNA: TGCGCCAGCAGCGCGGTCGGGGACTCTGGTGGCTACACCTTC. Its protein product is CASSAVGDSGGYTF.

This sequence joins TRBV4-3 and TRBJ1-1; the D is unclear. The CDR3 is made up of 13 amino acids. CDR1 and CDR2 from the germline V gene are LGHNA and YSLEER. V shed 8 bases and J shed 3 bases, with 13 bases lying between them. The CDR3 here is CASRRRLDTEAFF. Written as DNA, the CDR3 is TGCGCCAGCCGAAGGAGGTTGGACACTGAAGCTTTCTTT.

The chain has TRBV7-2 and TRBJ1-1, with TRBD1 identical over 9 bases. The CDR3 is 15 amino acids. Trimming cost V 5 bases and J 5 bases; bases outside gene matches: 9. CDR1 is SGHTA and CDR2 is FQGNSA in the germline V gene. CDR3 in DNA: TGTGCCAGCAGCGCCGCTACAGGGGGCTTTACTGAAGCTTTCTTT. The encoded protein is CASSAATGGFTEAFF.

V gene TRBV6-1 combines with J gene TRBJ2-5; 7 bases match TRBD2. The germline V gene encodes CDR1 MNHNS and CDR2 SASEGT. Losses at the gene ends were 9 bases for V and 1 base for J; bases not matched to a gene: 2. This CDR3 region has 12 residues. The DNA of the CDR3 is TGTGCCAGTGGGACTACCCAAGAGACCCAGTACTTC. Translated, it gives CASGTTQETQYF.

The chain carries TRBV25-1 and TRBJ1-2; D is uncertain. This CDR3 spans 15 amino acids. CDR1 is MGHDK and CDR2 is SYGVNS in the germline V gene. Trimming pared 1 base from V and 0 bases from J, leaving 9 bases between. CDR3 sequence (DNA): TGTGCCAGCAGTGAATTCGGAGCGGCTAACTATGGCTACACCTTC. Translating gives CASSEFGAANYGYTF.

The chain joins TRBV19 to TRBJ1-5; possible D gene TRBD1, 5 bases. This CDR3 contains 13 residues. The V gene lost 5 bases and the J gene lost 6 bases, with 11 bases spanning the gap. Germline lookup yields CDR1 LNHDA and CDR2 SQIVND (reference sequence). The CDR3 DNA follows: TGTGCCAGTAGTCAGGGCGCAGGTCAGCCCCAGCATTTT. Protein: CASSQGAGQPQHF.

The chain is built from TRBV5-1 and TRBJ2-2; D unresolved. Germline CDR1 is SGHRS and CDR2 is YFSETQ. There are 13 residues in the CDR3. The germline V and J ends were trimmed by 2 bases and 6 bases, with 8 bases remaining between them. CDR3 DNA sequence: TGCGCCAGCAGCTTAGCGAGCGCCGGGGAGCTGTTTTTT. This translates into CASSLASAGELFF. The full variable domain, completed using reference TRBV5-1 and TRBJ2-2, is KAGVTQTPRYLIKTRGQQVTLSCSPISGHRSVSWYQQTPGQGLQFLFEYFSETQRNKGNFPGRFSGRQFSNSRSEMNVSTLELGDSALYLCASSLASAGELFFGEGSRLTVL.

The J gene is TRBJ1-4, the V gene TRBV2, with a possible D match to TRBD1 (5 bases). V was shortened by 9 bases and J by 8 bases, with 16 bases between the two germline ends. Germline V CDR1 and CDR2: SNHLY, FYNNEI. This CDR3 spans 13 amino acids. The DNA for the CDR3 is TGTGCCAGTCAGACCAGGGAAGAGGAAAAACTGTTTTTT. It yields the protein CASQTREEEKLFF.

The chain employs TRBV19 and TRBJ1-2; possibly TRBD1 for D (5 bases). The CDR3 has 15 residues. V lost 7 bases and J 2 bases, leaving 17 bases between the germline ends. Germline-derived CDR1 and CDR2 are LNHDA and SQIVND (reference sequence). DNA of the CDR3: TGTGCCAGTAAGACGGGACTCTCGAGGAACTATGGCTACACCTTC. As protein: CASKTGLSRNYGYTF.

The CDR3 region is CASSSDRVPGYTF. Written as DNA, the CDR3 is TGTGCCAGCAGCTCCGACAGGGTTCCTGGCTACACCTTC. The chain employs TRBV5-4 and TRBJ1-2, with TRBD1 matching 7 bases. V trimming: 3 bases; J trimming: 7 bases; junction bases outside the gene matches: 6. Germline CDR1 reads SGHNT; CDR2 reads YYREEE (reference sequence). This CDR3 region has 13 residues.

The rearrangement joins TRBV21-1 to TRBJ1-2. TRBV21-1 is termed a pseudogene. This CDR3 contains 15 residues. In DNA form, the CDR3 reads TGTGCCAGCAGCCTTTGGGGGGTGAATTACTATGGCTACACCTTC. Protein: CASSLWGVNYYGYTF.

This rearrangement joins TRBV7-2 to TRBJ2-7; D is possibly TRBD2 (6 bases). Germline V gives CDR1 SGHTA, CDR2 FQGNSA. The CDR3 totals 12 residues. V was shortened by 5 bases and J by 4 bases, with 9 bases between the two germline ends. The CDR3 sequence is CASSPGEYEQYF. CDR3 in DNA: TGTGCCAGCAGCCCGGGGGAGTACGAGCAGTACTTC.

The chain couples TRBV10-1 to TRBJ2-7; 8 bases match TRBD1. V was pared by 2 bases and J by 2 bases, with 5 bases of the junction left unmatched. The CDR3 is 15 amino acids. CDR1 is WNHNN and CDR2 is SYGVQD in the germline V gene (reference sequence). DNA of the CDR3: TGCGCCAGCAGTGAGCAGGCGACAGGGGCCTACGAGCAGTACTTC. It codes for CASSEQATGAYEQYF.

This chain connects TRBV9 to TRBJ1-2; 8 bases match TRBD1. Germline lookup yields CDR1 SGDLS and CDR2 YYNGEE. This CDR3 is built from 19 residues. With 0 bases clipped from V and 5 bases from J, the junction kept 18 bases outside the gene matches. The CDR3 region is CASSVASRAGGEATYGYTF. The CDR3 DNA is TGTGCCAGCAGCGTAGCATCGAGGGCAGGGGGCGAAGCGACTTATGGCTACACCTTC.

This rearrangement joins TRBV6-1 to TRBJ1-5; the D is unclear. There are 14 residues in the CDR3. Looked up from germline, CDR1 is MNHNS and CDR2 is SASEGT. The germline V and J ends were trimmed by 5 bases and 0 bases, with 8 bases remaining between them. CDR3 sequence: CASSPVFSNQPQHF. CDR3 DNA: TGTGCCAGCAGTCCAGTGTTTAGCAATCAGCCCCAGCATTTT.

The chain recombines TRBV7-2 with TRBJ1-1; D is ambiguous. CDR1 and CDR2 (germline): SGHTA, FQGNSA. Between the trimmed V and J ends, which lost 5 bases and 2 bases, there was a span of 9 bases. The CDR3 is 13 amino acids. Here the CDR3 reads CASSPPLNTEAFF. The CDR3 DNA sequence: TGTGCCAGCAGCCCCCCGCTAAACACTGAAGCTTTCTTT.

This clone appeared a single time. The chain combines TRBV7-8 with TRBJ2-7, with 8 bases aligning to TRBD2. There are 18 residues in the CDR3. Unmatched junction bases numbered 15, after V lost 2 bases and J lost 3 bases. The germline V gene encodes CDR1 SGHVS and CDR2 FQNEAQ. The CDR3 protein is CASSLISPGLGVLYEQYF. CDR3 DNA sequence: TGTGCCAGCAGCTTAATAAGTCCGGGACTAGGAGTCCTCTACGAGCAGTACTTC.

The J gene is TRBJ2-4, the V gene TRBV19; 9 nucleotides line up with TRBD1. Germline V lookup: CDR1 LNHDA, CDR2 SQIVND (reference sequence). CDR3 size: 16 residues. Unmatched junction bases numbered 11, after V lost 2 bases and J lost 9 bases. The CDR3 DNA reads TGTGCCAGTAGTATACCCACCATCGGGACAGGGATCATTCAGTACTTC. It codes for CASSIPTIGTGIIQYF.

The sample holds a few counts of this clone. This chain uses TRBV6-5 with TRBJ2-7; D is unclear. The CDR3 covers 11 residues. Germline CDR1 MNHEY, CDR2 SVGAGI. V lost 5 bases, J lost 4 bases, and 6 bases lay in between. The CDR3 DNA reads TGTGCCAGCAGTCCACTTTACGAGCAGTACTTC. Protein product: CASSPLYEQYF.

V gene TRBV6-5 combines with J gene TRBJ1-2; D might be TRBD1 (5 bases). The germline gives CDR1 MNHEY, CDR2 SVGAGI. CDR3 length: 13 residues. V lost 5 bases to trimming and J lost 2 bases, with 9 bases between them. CDR3 coding DNA: TGTGCCAGCAGTCGCGGACACAACTATGGCTACACCTTC. It encodes CASSRGHNYGYTF.